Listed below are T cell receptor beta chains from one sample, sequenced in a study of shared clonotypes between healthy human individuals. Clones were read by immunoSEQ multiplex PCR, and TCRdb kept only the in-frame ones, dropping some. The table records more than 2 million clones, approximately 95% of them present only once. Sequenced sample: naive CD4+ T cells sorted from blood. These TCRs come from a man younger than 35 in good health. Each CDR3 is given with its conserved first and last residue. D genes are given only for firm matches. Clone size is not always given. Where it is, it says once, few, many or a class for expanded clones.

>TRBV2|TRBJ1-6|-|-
CATAGDNSPLHF
TGTGCCACCGCGGGGGATAATTCACCCCTCCACTTT
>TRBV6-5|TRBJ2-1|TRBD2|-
CASSSFGLAGGNQQFF
TGTGCCAGCAGTTCCTTTGGACTAGCGGGAGGGAACCAGCAGTTCTTC
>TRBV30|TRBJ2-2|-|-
CAWSIQGNTGELFF
TGTGCCTGGAGTATACAGGGTAACACCGGGGAGCTGTTTTTT
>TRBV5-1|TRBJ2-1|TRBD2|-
CASSQGTSGGQQFF
TGCGCCAGCAGCCAGGGGACTAGCGGAGGGCAACAGTTCTTC
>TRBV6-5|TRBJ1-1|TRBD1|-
CASSLGGTGMFEAFF
TGTGCCAGCAGCCTCGGTGGGACAGGGATGTTTGAAGCTTTCTTT
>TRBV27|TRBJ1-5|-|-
CASSFDGSNQPQHF
TGTGCCAGCAGTTTCGACGGTAGCAATCAGCCCCAGCATTTT
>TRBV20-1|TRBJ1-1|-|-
CSAPGNTEAFF
TGCAGTGCTCCCGGAAACACTGAAGCTTTCTTT
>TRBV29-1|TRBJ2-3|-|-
CSVEDWSRGTSEGTDTQYF
TGCAGCGTTGAAGATTGGAGCAGGGGCACTAGCGAGGGGACAGATACGCAGTATTTT
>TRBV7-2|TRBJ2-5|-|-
CASSFGRQQETQYF
TGTGCCAGCAGCTTTGGCCGCCAACAAGAGACCCAGTACTTC
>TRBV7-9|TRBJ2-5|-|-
CASRWVTETQYF
TGTGCCAGCAGATGGGTCACGGAGACCCAGTACTTC
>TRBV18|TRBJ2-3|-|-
CASSISRSGLIDTQYF
TGTGCCAGCTCTATTTCGCGGTCAGGACTGATAGATACGCAGTATTTT
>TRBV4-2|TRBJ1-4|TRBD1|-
CASSPTGGDEKLFF
TGTGCCAGCAGCCCGACAGGGGGTGACGAAAAACTGTTTTTT
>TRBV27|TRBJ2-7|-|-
CASSRGGWSSTYEQYF
TGTGCCAGCAGTCGGGGCGGGTGGTCTAGTACCTACGAGCAGTACTTC
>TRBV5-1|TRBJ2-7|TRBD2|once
CASSLGTSGWAYEQYF
TGCGCCAGCAGCTTGGGGACTAGCGGATGGGCCTACGAGCAGTACTTC
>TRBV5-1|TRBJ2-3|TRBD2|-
CASSPGLAGGPDTQYF
TGCGCCAGCAGCCCGGGACTAGCGGGAGGTCCAGATACGCAGTATTTT
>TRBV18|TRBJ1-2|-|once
CASSPQEGGSYGYTF
TGTGCCAGCTCACCCCAGGAGGGGGGAAGCTATGGCTACACCTTC
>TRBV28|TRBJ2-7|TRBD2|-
CASSSLADYEQYF
TGTGCCAGCAGTTCTCTAGCGGACTACGAGCAGTACTTC
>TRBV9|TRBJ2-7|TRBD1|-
CASSVVGGTGFSEQYF
TGTGCCAGCAGCGTAGTAGGTGGGACAGGGTTCAGCGAGCAGTACTTC
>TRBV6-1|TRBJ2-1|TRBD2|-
CASRTGLAGGGEQFF
TGTGCCAGCAGGACTGGACTAGCGGGAGGGGGTGAGCAGTTCTTC
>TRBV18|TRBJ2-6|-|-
CASSPLSGSGANVLTF
TGTGCCAGCTCACCACTCTCTGGATCTGGGGCCAACGTCCTGACTTTC
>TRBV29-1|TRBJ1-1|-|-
CSVLRDGSEAFF
TGCAGCGTCCTCAGGGACGGCTCTGAAGCTTTCTTT
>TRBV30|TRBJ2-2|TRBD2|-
CAWRNSGGTGELFF
TGTGCCTGGAGAAATTCGGGGGGTACCGGGGAGCTGTTTTTT
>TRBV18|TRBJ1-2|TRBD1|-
CASSMGTGASGYTF
TGTGCCAGCTCAATGGGGACAGGGGCTTCGGGCTACACCTTC
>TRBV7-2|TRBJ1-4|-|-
CASSLRPANEKLFF
TGTGCCAGCAGCTTAAGGCCGGCTAATGAAAAACTGTTTTTT
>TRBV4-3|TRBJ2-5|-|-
CASSQLPQETQYF
TGCGCCAGCAGCCAGCTTCCCCAAGAGACCCAGTACTTC
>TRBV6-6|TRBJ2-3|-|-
CASSYEFRGKDTQYF
TGTGCCAGCAGTTACGAGTTTAGGGGAAAAGATACGCAGTATTTT
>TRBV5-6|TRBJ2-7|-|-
CASSLGQGPYEQYF
TGTGCCAGCAGCTTGGGTCAGGGGCCCTACGAGCAGTACTTC
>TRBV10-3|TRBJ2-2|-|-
CAISGGVSTTNTGELFF
TGTGCCATCAGTGGGGGCGTATCGACAACGAACACCGGGGAGCTGTTTTTT
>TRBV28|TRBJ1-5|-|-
CASSYQPGTGSPQHF
TGTGCCAGCAGCTATCAACCCGGGACGGGCTCGCCCCAGCATTTT
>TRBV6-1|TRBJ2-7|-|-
CASRWVSYEQYF
TGTGCCAGTAGATGGGTATCGTACGAGCAGTACTTC
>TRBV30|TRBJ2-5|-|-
CAWELAGAETQYF
TGTGCCTGGGAACTGGCGGGCGCAGAGACCCAGTACTTC
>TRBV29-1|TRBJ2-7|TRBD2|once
CSVGTSERTYEQYF
TGCAGCGTCGGGACTAGCGAAAGAACCTACGAGCAGTACTTC
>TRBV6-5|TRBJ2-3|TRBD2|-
CASSYSGLATDTQYF
TGTGCCAGCAGTTACTCAGGACTAGCCACAGATACGCAGTATTTT
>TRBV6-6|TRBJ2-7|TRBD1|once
CASRKGQGLVQYF
TGTGCCAGCAGAAAGGGACAGGGGTTGGTGCAGTACTTC
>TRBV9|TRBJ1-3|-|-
CASSVGAVPSSGNTIYF
TGTGCCAGCAGCGTAGGTGCGGTCCCCAGCTCTGGAAACACCATATATTTT
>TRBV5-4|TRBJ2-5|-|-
CASRDVRGSTQETQYF
TGTGCCAGCAGAGACGTCCGCGGCAGTACCCAAGAGACCCAGTACTTC
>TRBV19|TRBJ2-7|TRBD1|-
CASSTQGQGIYEQYF
TGTGCCAGTAGTACCCAGGGACAGGGGATCTACGAGCAGTACTTC
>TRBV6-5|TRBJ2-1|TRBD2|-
CTTGRGGSYNEQFF
TGTACTACCGGACGGGGGGGTTCCTACAATGAGCAGTTCTTC
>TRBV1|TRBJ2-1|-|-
CTSSRTSGKLSYNEQFF
TGCACCAGTTCCCGGACTAGCGGAAAACTCTCCTACAATGAGCAGTTCTTC
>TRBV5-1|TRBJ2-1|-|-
CASSFGSSEGNEQFF
TGCGCCAGCAGCTTTGGGTCTAGCGAGGGCAATGAGCAGTTCTTC
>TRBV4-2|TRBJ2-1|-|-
CASSQLLTSGTSNEQFF
TGTGCCAGCAGCCAACTCTTGACTAGTGGAACATCCAATGAGCAGTTCTTC
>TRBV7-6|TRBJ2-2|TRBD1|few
CASSQGQAVSGELFF
TGTGCCAGCAGCCAAGGACAGGCCGTTTCCGGGGAGCTGTTTTTT
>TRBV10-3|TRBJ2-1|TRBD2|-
CAVSGSSYNEQFF
TGTGCCGTTAGCGGGAGCTCCTACAATGAGCAGTTCTTC
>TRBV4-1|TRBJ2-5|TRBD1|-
CASSQAPGQGAETQYF
TGCGCCAGCAGCCAAGCACCGGGACAGGGGGCAGAGACCCAGTACTTC
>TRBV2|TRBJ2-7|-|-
CASGLPGYEQYF
TGTGCCAGCGGACTACCCGGCTACGAGCAGTACTTC
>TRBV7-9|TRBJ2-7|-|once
CASSFEGDAYYEQYF
TGTGCCAGCAGCTTTGAGGGGGACGCCTACTACGAGCAGTACTTC